The T cell receptor (beta chain) described here comes from a study of Graves' ophthalmopathy and Graves' hyperthyroidism. In the study overall: The study drew peripheral blood at initial diagnosis, before any treatment. Whole-study findings and limits: The majority of expanded thyroid clonotypes above 0.001 frequency also occurred in blood.

This clonotype was observed many times. Antigen unknown. The sequenced template was RNA, covering the TCR beta CDR3 region. The first round was an RT-PCR with HTBI primers, and the second round was a multiplex PCR. TCRdb reprocessed the multiplex PCR reads with MiXCR, giving one entry per CDR3 protein. Among approximately 700,000 distinct CDR3 sequences listed, more than 40% were seen once. With a duration under 3 months, ophthalmopathy in the donors showed moderate-to-severe activity, CAS ≥3 and NOSPECS ≥4. In this cohort, patients with other autoimmune diseases, uncontrolled infections, pregnancy or lactation were excluded. The germline V gene has CDR1 SGHVS and CDR2 FQNEAQ. The CDR3 has 17 amino acids. Trimming pared 1 base from V and 3 bases from J, leaving 19 bases between.

The sequenced material came from peripheral blood. The sequence was obtained from an adult man with Graves' ophthalmopathy. The chain uses TRBV7-8 and TRBJ2-7; a weak D match, TRBD1 (6 bases). The CDR3 protein is CASSLGYTGQDYYEQYF. The CDR3 DNA follows: TGTGCCAGCAGCTTAGGCTATACGGGACAAGACTACTACGAGCAGTACTTC.